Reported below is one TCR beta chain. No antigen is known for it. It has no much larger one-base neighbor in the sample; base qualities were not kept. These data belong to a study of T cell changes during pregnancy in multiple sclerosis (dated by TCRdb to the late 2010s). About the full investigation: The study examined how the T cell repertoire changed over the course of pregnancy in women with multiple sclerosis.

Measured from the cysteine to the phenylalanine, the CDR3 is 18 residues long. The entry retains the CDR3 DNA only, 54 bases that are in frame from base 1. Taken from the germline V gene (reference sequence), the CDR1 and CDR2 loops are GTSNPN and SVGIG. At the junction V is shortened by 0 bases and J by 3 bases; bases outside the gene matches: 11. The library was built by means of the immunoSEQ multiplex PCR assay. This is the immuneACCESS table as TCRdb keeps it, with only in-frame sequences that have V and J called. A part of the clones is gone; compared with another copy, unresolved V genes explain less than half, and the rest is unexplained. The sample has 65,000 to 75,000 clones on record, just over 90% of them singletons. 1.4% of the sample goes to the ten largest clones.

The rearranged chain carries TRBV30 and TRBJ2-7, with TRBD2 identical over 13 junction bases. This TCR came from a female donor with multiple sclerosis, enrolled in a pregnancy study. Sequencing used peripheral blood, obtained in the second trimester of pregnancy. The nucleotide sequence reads TGTGCCTGGAGTGTACTTAGAGGAGGACTAGCGGGAGACTACGAGCAGTACTTC. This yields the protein CAWSVLRGGLAGDYEQYF.